The T cell receptor (beta chain) described here comes from a study of regulatory T cells in long-lasting Graves disease. The authors built TCR beta libraries using iRepertoire HTBI primers and Arm-PCR of CDR3 regions. TCRdb ran MiXCR on the multiplex PCR reads and lists one entry per CDR3 protein. The sample has about 430,000 distinct CDR3 sequences, about 21% seen once. The study, taken as a whole, reports: Samples came from peripheral blood alone, without thyroid tissue. TCR diversity was lower in persistent Graves' patients (versus newly diagnosed ones).

Time point given: persistent/refractory GD, antithyroid drugs over 5 years with positive TRAb. PBMC RNA was the source of the TCR library. V shed 1 base and J shed 1 base, with 11 bases lying between them. The CDR3 sequence is 15 residues long. Germline lookup yields CDR1 GTSNPN and CDR2 SVGIG (reference sequence). The sample holds a few counts of this clonotype. The antigen is undetermined. The chain combines TRBV30 with TRBJ2-1; D is possibly TRBD2 (5 bases). The sample in question was peripheral blood mononuclear cells (PBMCs), obtained when the disease was refractory, from a patient treated with antithyroid drugs. The receptor was isolated from a female donor with Graves disease. The CDR3 loop reads CAWSGGRPSYNEQFF. The CDR3 DNA is TGTGCCTGGAGTGGAGGGCGTCCTTCCTACAATGAGCAGTTCTTC.